This T cell receptor beta chain was captured by sequencing in a study of cytomegalovirus exposure and HLA in healthy donors. With respect to this clone: Its antigen is undetermined.

The trim removed 5 bases at V and 4 bases at J, leaving 13 bases unmatched. The CDR3 length is 18 residues. Germline assignment: CDR1 PRHDT and CDR2 FYEKMQ (reference sequence). PCR used 60 Vbeta primers and 13 Jbeta primers. Assay used: immunoSEQ multiplex PCR; TCRdb lists only in-frame clones, some missing. This sample has about 82,000 clones, with over 65% found just once. Overall study results and limits: As was reported, the HLA-A and HLA-B alleles of most subjects were accurately predicted from TCR beta sequences. For presence/absence analyses, sequencing depth was assumed to be roughly uniform across donors. Earlier analysis found most TCR beta V segments productive about 87% or about 30% of the time. Most of the CMV-associated TCR beta chains (in a later analysis) appeared to be HLA-restricted.

The chain links TRBV13 to TRBJ2-2; 10 bases are shared with TRBD2. The sequencing input was PBMCs. The clonotype originates from a man in his fifties or sixties in good health and CMV-seronegative. The CDR3 DNA reads as TGTGCCAGCAGCCCCAGAACCCTAGCGGGGGCGATCACCGGGGAGCTGTTTTTT. This translates into CASSPRTLAGAITGELFF.